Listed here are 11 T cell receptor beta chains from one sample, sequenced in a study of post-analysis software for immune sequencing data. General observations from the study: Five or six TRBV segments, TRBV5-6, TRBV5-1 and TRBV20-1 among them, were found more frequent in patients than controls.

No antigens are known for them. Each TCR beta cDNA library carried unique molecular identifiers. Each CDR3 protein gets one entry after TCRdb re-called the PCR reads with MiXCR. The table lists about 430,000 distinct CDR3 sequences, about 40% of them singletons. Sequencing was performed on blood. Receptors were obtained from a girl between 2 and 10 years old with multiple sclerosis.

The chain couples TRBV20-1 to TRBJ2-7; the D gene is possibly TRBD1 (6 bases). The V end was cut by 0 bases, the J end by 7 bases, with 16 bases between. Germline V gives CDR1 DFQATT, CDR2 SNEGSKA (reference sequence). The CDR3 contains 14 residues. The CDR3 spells CSAREQGAFDEQYF. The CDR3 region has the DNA TGCAGTGCTAGAGAACAGGGCGCGTTTGATGAGCAGTACTTC.

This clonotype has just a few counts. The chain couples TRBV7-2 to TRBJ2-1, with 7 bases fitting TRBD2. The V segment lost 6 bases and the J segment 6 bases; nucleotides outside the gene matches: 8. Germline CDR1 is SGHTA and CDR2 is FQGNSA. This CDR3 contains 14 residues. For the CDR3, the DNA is TGTGCCAGCAGGTGGACGACGGGAGGCAATGAGCAGTTCTTC. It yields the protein CASRWTTGGNEQFF.

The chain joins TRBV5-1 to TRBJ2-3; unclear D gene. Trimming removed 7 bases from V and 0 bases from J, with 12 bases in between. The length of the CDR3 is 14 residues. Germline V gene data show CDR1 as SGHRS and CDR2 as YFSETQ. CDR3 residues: CASSLIDSTDTQYF. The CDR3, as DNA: TGCGCCAGCTCCTTAATCGACAGCACAGATACGCAGTATTTT.

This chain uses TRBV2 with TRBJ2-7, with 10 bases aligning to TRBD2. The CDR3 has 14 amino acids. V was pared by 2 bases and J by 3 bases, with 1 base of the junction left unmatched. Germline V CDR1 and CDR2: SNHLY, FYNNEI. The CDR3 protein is CASSERLAGYEQYF. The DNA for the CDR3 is TGTGCCAGCAGTGAAAGACTAGCGGGCTACGAGCAGTACTTC.

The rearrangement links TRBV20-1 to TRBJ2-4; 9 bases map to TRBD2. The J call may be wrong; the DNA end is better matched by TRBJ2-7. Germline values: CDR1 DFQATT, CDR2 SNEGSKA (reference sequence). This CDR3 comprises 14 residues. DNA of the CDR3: TGCAGTGCTACGACTAGCGGACCCTTTTACGAGCAGTACTTC. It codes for CSATTSGPFYEQYF.

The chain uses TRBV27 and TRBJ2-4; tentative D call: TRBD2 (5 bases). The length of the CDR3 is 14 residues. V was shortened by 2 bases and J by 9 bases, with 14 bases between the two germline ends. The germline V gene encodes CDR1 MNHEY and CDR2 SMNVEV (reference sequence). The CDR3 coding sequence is TGTGCCAGCAGTTTAAGTCGTCTCCGGGGCATTCAGTACTTC. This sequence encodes CASSLSRLRGIQYF.

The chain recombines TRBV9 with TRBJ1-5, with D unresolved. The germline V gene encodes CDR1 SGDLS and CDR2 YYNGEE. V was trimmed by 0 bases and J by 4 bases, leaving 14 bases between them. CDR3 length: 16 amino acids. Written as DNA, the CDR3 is TGTGCCAGCAGCGTAGGGAGGGTAAGGTGGAATCAGCCCCAGCATTTT. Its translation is CASSVGRVRWNQPQHF.

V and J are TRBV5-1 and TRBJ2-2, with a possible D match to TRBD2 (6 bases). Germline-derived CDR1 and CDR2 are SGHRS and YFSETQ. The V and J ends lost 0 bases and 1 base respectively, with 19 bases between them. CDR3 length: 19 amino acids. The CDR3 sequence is CASSLASGTGGKNTGELFF. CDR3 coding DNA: TGCGCCAGCAGCTTGGCCTCTGGGACCGGAGGGAAGAACACCGGGGAGCTGTTTTTT.

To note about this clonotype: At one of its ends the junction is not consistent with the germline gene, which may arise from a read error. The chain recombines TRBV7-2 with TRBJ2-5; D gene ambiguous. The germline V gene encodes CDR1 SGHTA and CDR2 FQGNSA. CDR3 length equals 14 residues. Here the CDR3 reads CASSLSGGQEPQYF. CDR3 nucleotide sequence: TGTGCCAGCAGCTTATCCGGCGGCCAAGAGCCCCAGTACTTC.

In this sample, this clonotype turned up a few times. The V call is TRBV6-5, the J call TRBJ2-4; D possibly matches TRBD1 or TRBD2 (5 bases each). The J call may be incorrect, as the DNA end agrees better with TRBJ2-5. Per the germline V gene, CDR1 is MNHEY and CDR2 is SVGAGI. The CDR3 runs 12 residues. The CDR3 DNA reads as TGTGCCAGCACGTCCGGGGCAGAGACCCAGTACTTC. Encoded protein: CASTSGAETQYF.

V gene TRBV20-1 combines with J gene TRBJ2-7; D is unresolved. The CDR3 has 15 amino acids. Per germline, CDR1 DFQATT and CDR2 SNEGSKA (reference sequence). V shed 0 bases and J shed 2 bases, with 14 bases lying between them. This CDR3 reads CSAREAPSRTYEQYF. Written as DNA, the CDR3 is TGCAGTGCTAGAGAGGCCCCTTCGCGTACCTACGAGCAGTACTTC.